This T cell receptor beta chain was obtained from a study of identical twins. Germline V gene data show CDR1 as DFQATT and CDR2 as SNEGSKA (reference sequence). CDR3 length: 12 amino acids. Trimming shortened V by 2 bases and J by 6 bases, and 8 bases separated the two germline ends. MiXCR, applied by TCRdb to the 5' RACE reads, yields one record per CDR3 protein. Of approximately 1.8 million distinct CDR3 sequences in the sample, about 30% were seen once. The origin of this receptor is a newborn girl in good health. Material: cord blood. The V call is TRBV20-1, the J call TRBJ2-1; the D is unclear. The CDR3 sequence: CSARTVGNEQFF. In DNA form, the CDR3 reads TGCAGTGCTAGAACGGTAGGCAATGAGCAGTTCTTC.